This TCR beta chain stems from a study of PD-L1 blockade in urothelial cancer. The CDR3 has 14 residues. Germline values: CDR1 LNHNV, CDR2 YYDKDF (reference sequence). V gave up 2 bases and J gave up 2 bases, with 9 bases separating them. Described time point: pretreatment peripheral blood. Libraries were prepared by immunoSEQ multiplex PCR; TCRdb keeps only in-frame clonotypes and omits some of them. The sample gives about 51,000 clones, just over 85% of which show up once; about 20% is in the top ten. This clone was counted a single time. The sequences come from PBMCs, collected around atezolizumab (anti-PD-L1) treatment. This clonotype was obtained from a man aged 60 to 75 with urothelial cancer. The rearrangement uses TRBV15 and TRBJ1-2; D unresolved. The CDR3 protein is CATSRSTVNYGYTF. The CDR3 nucleotides read TGTGCCACCAGCAGAAGTACGGTAAACTATGGCTACACCTTC.